The TCR beta chain described here comes from a study of shared T cell receptors in the human thymus. Sequencing used immunoSEQ multiplex PCR; TCRdb keeps in-frame clones, though not all of them. The table records more than 550,000 clones, approximately 85% of them present only once. The CDR3 length is 15 residues. The germline V gene has CDR1 KGHSH and CDR2 LQKENI. Trimming shortened V by 2 bases and J by 2 bases, and 9 bases separated the two germline ends. A further study also used this sample, focusing on human thymus T cells. That paper states: Resected material from corrective heart surgery provided the thymus tissue analysed.

The chain carries TRBV18 and TRBJ1-4; D gene ambiguous. The sequenced sample was thymocytes. This sequence originates from a girl less than two years old with a congenital heart defect. The CDR3: CASSPEGGTNEKLFF. CDR3 DNA sequence: TGTGCCAGCTCACCAGAAGGAGGGACTAATGAAAAACTGTTTTTT.